This TCR beta chain is drawn from a study of human T cells and chemical hapten exposure (dated by TCRdb to the early 2020s). Regarding the complete study: For sensitization, 2% DPC in acetone was applied to a 2 cm by 2 cm area of upper inner arm skin. Libraries were combined into a pool for sequencing, and differences in TCR yield between samples came mainly from small differences in library volumes within the pool. Alopecia areata with under or over 50% scalp involvement, alopecia totalis and alopecia universalis were represented in the patient cohort, which was mostly female. Approximately 28 alopecia patients provided blood for TCR sequencing at one to four time points (pre-sensitization, 2, 6 and 24 weeks). Peripheral blood TCR repertoire changes were tracked in vivo in alopecia patients during primary and secondary sensitization to the hapten diphenylcyclopropenone (DPC). Patch testing was performed on the upper back with Finn chambers containing 0.01% DPC, and the patch tests were scored after 6 days according to International Contact Dermatitis Research Group standards. Blood was sampled from patients pre-sensitization (week 0) and at 2, 6 and about 24 weeks after DPC sensitization. Throughout the study period of around 25 weeks, patients also received therapeutic DPC doses to the scalp every week. The investigation overall reported the following: Because every patient had alopecia, a presumed autoimmune disease, the patients' immune response might differ from that of healthy individuals. DPC sensitization did not change how many TCRs were above 1 in 1000 frequency, and no evidence was found of alterations in global repertoire structure. Patch test score was positively correlated with the number of PT1 expanded TCRs, with significance at thresholds 8, 16 and 32 but not at 4. Repeated subsampling changed both the strength of the expansion versus patch-test correlation and the threshold at which that correlation became significant. Expanded TCRs formed significantly more large CDR3 similarity clusters than pre-sensitization or healthy control sets, consistent with antigen-driven responses.

The germline V gene (reference sequence) provides CDR1 DFQATT and CDR2 SNEGSKA. Its CDR3 holds 14 amino acids, cysteine through phenylalanine. The only DNA kept is the CDR3, 42 bases in frame from the first base. The V and J ends are trimmed by 3 bases and 0 bases, leaving 11 bases between them. The time point label, read with the paper, signifies: patch test 2, 6 weeks after DPC sensitization. In light of the paper, this sample's treatment or condition label describes: therapeutic diphenylcyclopropenone sensitization with weekly scalp DPC. At every patch-test visit, the blood draw took place before the patch test was put on. Eligible patients were aged 18 to 70, diagnosed with alopecia, deemed suitable for DPC therapy, and excluded if pregnant. Total RNA was extracted from unfractionated whole blood that had been collected in Tempus Blood RNA tubes. This clonotype was detected only a few times. Its recognized antigen is unknown. No much larger clone is present one base from it, and per-base qualities are unavailable.

The library came from RACE. Sequenced on a NextSeq 500. During library preparation, unique molecular identifiers were attached to individual cDNA molecules so that TCRs could be counted quantitatively and reproducibly. Each blood RNA sample was used to sequence both TCR alpha and TCR beta chains. The authors' analysis ran thus. A median of roughly 100,000 TCRs per sample was observed, with a range of roughly 23,224 to 750,000. The Decombinator software suite was used to annotate V, J and CDR3 in the TCR reads. To make PS versus PT1 abundance plots, every sample was subsampled to the same number of TCRs (28,000). Expanded TCRs were defined as absent before sensitization and observed at least eight times at the 2-week time point. The public reads were reprocessed in TCRdb via fastp at Q25 and MiXCR, keeping in-frame beta chains. Each CDR3 protein gets just one entry, which takes the most common genes and DNA from the rows behind it. The V and J calls and clone size come from TCRdb's table, not from the authors' own analysis. The sample table shows 360,000 or so distinct CDR3 sequences, and about 6% are seen once. Of the sample, less than 6.5% falls within the top ten clones.

The receptor's source is a woman between 18 and 30 years old with alopecia areata. Some clones in this sample may be carry-over from other donors' samples. Specimen: whole blood, collected in connection with sensitization to the hapten diphenylcyclopropenone (DPC). The V gene is TRBV20-1 and the J gene is TRBJ1-1; there is no confident call for the D gene. The CDR3 region has the sequence CSARSGSLNTEAFF. The DNA is as follows: TGCAGTGCTAGGTCTGGCAGTTTGAACACTGAAGCTTTCTTT.